This TCR beta chain stems from a study of blood T cell repertoires in COVID-19. Study information: Donors in the United States, Italy and Spain gave samples during acute or convalescent COVID-19.

Those who participated ranged in age from roughly 18 to 90 years and resided in about two dozen US areas. Recovered participants had two consecutive negative NP/OP PCR tests, healthcare professional clearance, or symptom resolution. Study processing details: For nucleated cells, counts were estimated from reference gene primer amplification. Data came from immunoSEQ multiplex PCR; TCRdb stores just in-frame clones and leaves some out. Clone size and V and J calls were adopted from that table, with D and trimming inferred from the DNA. The sample has roughly 280,000 clones, around 87% seen once; the top ten hold 2.4%. V was clipped by 5 bases and J by 4 bases, with 9 bases between them. There are 14 residues in the CDR3. The V gene's germline CDR1 is LNHDA and CDR2 SQIVND (reference sequence).

Sequenced input: PBMCs or T cells enriched from blood (not recorded which). The chain combines TRBV19 with TRBJ1-6; no reliable D call. The receptor was isolated from a young woman who had recovered from COVID-19. The CDR3 DNA follows: TGTGCCAGTAGTGGCGAAGCGTATAATTCACCCCTCCACTTT. Translation: CASSGEAYNSPLHF.